A single T cell receptor (beta chain) is shown here with its context. In the authors' workflow: Estimation of nucleated cell counts was performed using reference gene primer amplification. Generated by immunoSEQ multiplex PCR, the TCRdb table keeps only in-frame clones and is missing some. D and trimming were read from the DNA, whereas the V and J calls and clone size are those reported in that table. This table holds some 160,000 clones, around 83% found once. This entry is derived from a study of blood T cell repertoires in COVID-19. Across the whole study: COVID-19 samples, acute and convalescent, were from the United States, Italy and Spain. The cDNA or gDNA used as material had been derived from T cells, B-cell-depleted T cells, or PBMCs.

The CDR3 runs to 19 residues. The V end was cut by 3 bases, the J end by 0 bases, with 24 bases between. Germline CDR1 and CDR2: SGHRS and YFSETQ. Sequencing used peripheral blood. The clonotype originates from a woman in her sixties or seventies who had recovered from COVID-19. The rearrangement links TRBV5-1 to TRBJ1-1; weak D call: TRBD1 (6 bases). CDR3 nucleotide sequence: TGCGCCAGCAGCTATAGTACAGGGTCCTGGGGGACCATGAACACTGAAGCTTTCTTT. Its protein is CASSYSTGSWGTMNTEAFF. Looking up the rest from reference TRBV5-1 and TRBJ1-1 gives the full variable domain: KAGVTQTPRYLIKTRGQQVTLSCSPISGHRSVSWYQQTPGQGLQFLFEYFSETQRNKGNFPGRFSGRQFSNSRSEMNVSTLELGDSALYLCASSYSTGSWGTMNTEAFFGQGTRLTVV.